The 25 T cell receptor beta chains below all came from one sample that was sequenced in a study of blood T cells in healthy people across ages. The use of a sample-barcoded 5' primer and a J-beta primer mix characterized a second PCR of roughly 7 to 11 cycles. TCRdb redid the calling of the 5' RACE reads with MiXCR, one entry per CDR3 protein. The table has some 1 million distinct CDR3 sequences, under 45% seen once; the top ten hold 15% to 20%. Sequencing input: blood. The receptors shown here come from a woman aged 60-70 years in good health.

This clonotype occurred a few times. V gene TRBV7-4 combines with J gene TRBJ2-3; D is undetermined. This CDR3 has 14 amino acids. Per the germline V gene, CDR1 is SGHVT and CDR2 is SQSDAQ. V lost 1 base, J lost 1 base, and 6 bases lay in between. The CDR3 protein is CASSLGPCTDTQYF. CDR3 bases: TGTGCCAGCAGCTTAGGCCCATGCACAGATACGCAGTATTTT.

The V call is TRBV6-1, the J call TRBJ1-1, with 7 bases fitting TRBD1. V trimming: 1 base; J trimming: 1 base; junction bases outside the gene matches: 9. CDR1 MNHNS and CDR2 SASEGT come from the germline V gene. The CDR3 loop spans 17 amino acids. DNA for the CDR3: TGTGCCAGCAGTGAAGTCCACAGGGGCGGGGGGAACACTGAAGCTTTCTTT. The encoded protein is CASSEVHRGGGNTEAFF.

In DNA, the CDR3 is TGTGCCAGCACCCGGACAGGGGGCTTGTACGAGCAGTACTTC. Translated, it gives CASTRTGGLYEQYF. The chain has TRBV6-6 and TRBJ2-7; TRBD1 aligns across 11 bases. The CDR3 has 14 residues. The V gene's germline CDR1 is MNHNY and CDR2 SVGAGI (reference sequence). Trimming cost V 7 bases and J 4 bases; bases outside gene matches: 6.

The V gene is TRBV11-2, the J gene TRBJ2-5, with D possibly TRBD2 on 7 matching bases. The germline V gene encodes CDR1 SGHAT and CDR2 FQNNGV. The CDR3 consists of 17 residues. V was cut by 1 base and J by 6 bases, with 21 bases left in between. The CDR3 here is CASSLVFPGEGGKTQYF. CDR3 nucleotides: TGTGCCAGCAGCTTAGTTTTCCCAGGGGAGGGCGGGAAGACCCAGTACTTC.

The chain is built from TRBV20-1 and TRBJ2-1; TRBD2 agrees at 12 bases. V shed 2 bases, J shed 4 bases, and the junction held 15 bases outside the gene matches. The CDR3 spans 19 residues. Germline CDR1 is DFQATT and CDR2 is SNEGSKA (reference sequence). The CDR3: CSARSLAGGPELMYNEQFF. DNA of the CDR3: TGCAGTGCTAGAAGCCTAGCGGGAGGGCCAGAACTTATGTACAATGAGCAGTTCTTC.

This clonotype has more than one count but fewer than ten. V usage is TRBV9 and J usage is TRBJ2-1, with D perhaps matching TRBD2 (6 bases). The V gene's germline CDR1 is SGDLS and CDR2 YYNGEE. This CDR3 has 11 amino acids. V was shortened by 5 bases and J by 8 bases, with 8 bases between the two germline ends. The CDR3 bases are TGTGCCAGCAGTAGGAGGGATGAGCAGTTCTTC. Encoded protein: CASSRRDEQFF.

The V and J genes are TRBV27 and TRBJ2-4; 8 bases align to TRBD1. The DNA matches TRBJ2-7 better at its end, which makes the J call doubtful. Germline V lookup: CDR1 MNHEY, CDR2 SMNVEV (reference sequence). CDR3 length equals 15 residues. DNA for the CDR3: TGTGCCAGCAGTAACCCCGGACAGGGAGGTAACGAGCAGTACTTC. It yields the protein CASSNPGQGGNEQYF.

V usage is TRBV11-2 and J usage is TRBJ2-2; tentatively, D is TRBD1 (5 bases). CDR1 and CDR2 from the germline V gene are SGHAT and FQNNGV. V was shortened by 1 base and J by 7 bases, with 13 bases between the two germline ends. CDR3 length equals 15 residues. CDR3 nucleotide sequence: TGTGCCAGCAGCTTAGGGGCAGGGCAAAGCGGGGAGCTGTTTTTT. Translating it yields CASSLGAGQSGELFF.

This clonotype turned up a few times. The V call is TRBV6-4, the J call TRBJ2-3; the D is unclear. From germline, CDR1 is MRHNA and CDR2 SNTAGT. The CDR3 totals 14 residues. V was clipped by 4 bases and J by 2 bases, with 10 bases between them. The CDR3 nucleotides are TGTGCCAGCAGTGGCGGTCAGGACACAGATACGCAGTATTTT. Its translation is CASSGGQDTDTQYF.

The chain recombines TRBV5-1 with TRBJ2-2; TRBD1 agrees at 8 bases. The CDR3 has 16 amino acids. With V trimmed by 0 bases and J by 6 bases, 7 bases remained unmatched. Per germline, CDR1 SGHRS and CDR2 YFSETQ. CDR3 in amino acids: CASSLGPGQGSGELFF. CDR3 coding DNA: TGCGCCAGCAGCTTGGGGCCCGGACAGGGCTCCGGGGAGCTGTTTTTT.

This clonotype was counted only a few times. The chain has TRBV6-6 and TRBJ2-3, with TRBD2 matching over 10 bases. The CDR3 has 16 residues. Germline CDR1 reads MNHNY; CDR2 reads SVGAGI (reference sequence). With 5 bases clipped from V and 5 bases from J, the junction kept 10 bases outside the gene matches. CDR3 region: CASSRPNSGRLDTQYF. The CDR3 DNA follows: TGTGCCAGCAGTCGACCTAATAGCGGGAGGTTAGATACGCAGTATTTT.

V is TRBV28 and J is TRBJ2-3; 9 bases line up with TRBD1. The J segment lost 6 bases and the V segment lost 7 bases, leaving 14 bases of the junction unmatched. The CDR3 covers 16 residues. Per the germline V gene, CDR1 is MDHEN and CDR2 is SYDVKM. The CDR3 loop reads CASNPDGTGKGDTQYF. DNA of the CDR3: TGTGCCAGCAACCCGGACGGGACAGGGAAAGGCGATACGCAGTATTTT.

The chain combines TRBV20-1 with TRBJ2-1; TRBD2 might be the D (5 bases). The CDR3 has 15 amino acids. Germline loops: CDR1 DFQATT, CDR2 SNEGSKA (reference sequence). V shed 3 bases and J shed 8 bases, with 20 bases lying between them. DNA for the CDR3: TGCAGTGCTAGCCAGCGTCAAAGCTCGAGGGATGAGCAGTTCTTC. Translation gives CSASQRQSSRDEQFF.

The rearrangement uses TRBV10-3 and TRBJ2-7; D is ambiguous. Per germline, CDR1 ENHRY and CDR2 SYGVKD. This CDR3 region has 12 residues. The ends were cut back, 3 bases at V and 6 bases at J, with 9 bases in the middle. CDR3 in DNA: TGTGCCATCAGTGACAGCATCGGCGAGCAGTACGTC. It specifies CAISDSIGEQYV.

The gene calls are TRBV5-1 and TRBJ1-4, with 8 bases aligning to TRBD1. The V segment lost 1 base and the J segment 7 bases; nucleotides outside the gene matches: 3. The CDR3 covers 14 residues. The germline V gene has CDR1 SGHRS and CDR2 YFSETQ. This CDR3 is CASSLYGQGEKLFF. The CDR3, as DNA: TGCGCCAGCAGCTTGTATGGACAGGGTGAAAAACTGTTTTTT.

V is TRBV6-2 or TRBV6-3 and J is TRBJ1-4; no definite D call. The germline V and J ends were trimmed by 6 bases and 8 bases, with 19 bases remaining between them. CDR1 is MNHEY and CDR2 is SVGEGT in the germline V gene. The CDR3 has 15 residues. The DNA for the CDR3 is TGTGCCAGCAGATCCCCCCGGAACAGTCTCGAAAAACTGTTTTTT. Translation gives CASRSPRNSLEKLFF.

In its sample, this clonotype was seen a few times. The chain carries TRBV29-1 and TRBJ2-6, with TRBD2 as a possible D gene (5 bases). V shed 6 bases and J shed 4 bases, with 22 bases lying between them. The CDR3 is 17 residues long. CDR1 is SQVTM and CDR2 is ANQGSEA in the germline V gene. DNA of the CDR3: TGCAGCGTGGACTTGACGGTATCGAGGGTAGGGGCCAACGTCCTGACTTTC. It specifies CSVDLTVSRVGANVLTF. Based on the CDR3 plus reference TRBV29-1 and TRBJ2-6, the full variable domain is SAVISQKPSRDICQRGTSLTIQCQVDSQVTMMFWYRQQPGQSLTLIATANQGSEATYESGFVIDKFPISRPNLTFSTLTVSNMSPEDSSIYLCSVDLTVSRVGANVLTFGAGSRLTVL.

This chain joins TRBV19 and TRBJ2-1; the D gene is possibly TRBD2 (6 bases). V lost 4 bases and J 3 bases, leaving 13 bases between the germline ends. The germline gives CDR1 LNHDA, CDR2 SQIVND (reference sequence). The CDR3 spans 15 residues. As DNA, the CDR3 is TGTGCCAGTAGTACCGACGGGGGTCACTACAATGAGCAGTTCTTC. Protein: CASSTDGGHYNEQFF.

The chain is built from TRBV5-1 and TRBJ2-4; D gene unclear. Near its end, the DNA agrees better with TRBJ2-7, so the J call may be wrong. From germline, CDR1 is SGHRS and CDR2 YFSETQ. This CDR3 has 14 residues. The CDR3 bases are TGCGCCAGCAGTTTATCTGCGGTCCCCTACGAGCAGTACTTC. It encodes CASSLSAVPYEQYF.

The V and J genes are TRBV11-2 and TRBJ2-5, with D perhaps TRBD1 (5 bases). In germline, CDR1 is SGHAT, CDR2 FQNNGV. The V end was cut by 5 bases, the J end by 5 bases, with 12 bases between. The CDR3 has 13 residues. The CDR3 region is CASSVGHRETQYF. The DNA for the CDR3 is TGTGCCAGCAGCGTAGGACATCGGGAGACCCAGTACTTC.

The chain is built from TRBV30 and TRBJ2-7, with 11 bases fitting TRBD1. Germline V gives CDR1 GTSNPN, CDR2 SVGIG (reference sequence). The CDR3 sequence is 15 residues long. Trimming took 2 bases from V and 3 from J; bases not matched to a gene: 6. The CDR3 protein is CAWSPGTGGFYEQYF. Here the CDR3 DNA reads TGTGCCTGGAGTCCCGGGACAGGGGGGTTCTACGAGCAGTACTTC.

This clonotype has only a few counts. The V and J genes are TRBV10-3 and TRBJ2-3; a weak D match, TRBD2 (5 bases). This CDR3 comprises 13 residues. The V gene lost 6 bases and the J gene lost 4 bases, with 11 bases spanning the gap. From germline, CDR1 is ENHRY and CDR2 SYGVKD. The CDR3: CAISDGVADTQYF. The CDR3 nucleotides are TGTGCCATCAGCGACGGGGTCGCAGATACGCAGTATTTT.

Written as DNA, the CDR3 is TGTGCCAGCAGCTTATCGGGAGGGCCAAGCTCCTACAATGAGCAGTTCTTC. Its translation: CASSLSGGPSSYNEQFF. The chain employs TRBV7-2 and TRBJ2-1; 8 bases fit TRBD2. The CDR3 contains 17 residues. Germline lookup yields CDR1 SGHTA and CDR2 FQGNSA. Losses at the gene ends were 2 bases for V and 0 bases for J; bases not matched to a gene: 6.

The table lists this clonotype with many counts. CDR3 sequence: CATSTGTGQETQYF. CDR3 sequence (DNA): TGTGCCACCAGCACCGGGACGGGCCAAGAGACCCAGTACTTC. This chain uses TRBV15 with TRBJ2-5; D may correspond to TRBD1 or TRBD2 (5 bases each). This CDR3 spans 14 amino acids. V lost 4 bases and J 1 base, leaving 10 bases between the germline ends. Germline V gene data show CDR1 as LNHNV and CDR2 as YYDKDF (reference sequence).

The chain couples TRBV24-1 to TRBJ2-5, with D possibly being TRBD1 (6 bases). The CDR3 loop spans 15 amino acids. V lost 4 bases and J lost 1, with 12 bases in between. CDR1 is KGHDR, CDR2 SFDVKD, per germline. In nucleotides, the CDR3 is TGTGCCACCAGTGAGCAGCAGGGGCTCCAAGAGACCCAGTACTTC. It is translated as CATSEQQGLQETQYF.